What follows describes a single TCR beta chain. In the source study's methods: Nucleated cell counts were estimated from reference gene primer amplification. Clones were sequenced by immunoSEQ multiplex PCR, and TCRdb holds only the in-frame ones, with some missing. The V and J calls and clone size were taken over from that table, and D and trimming were inferred from the DNA. The sample carries about 200,000 clones, 89% recorded once. The age range of participants was about 18 to 95 years, with residence in roughly 25 US areas. The sample originates from a study of blood T cell repertoires in COVID-19. The overall study: COVID-19 samples, acute and convalescent, were from the United States, Italy and Spain. PBMCs, B-cell-depleted T cells, or T cells provided the cDNA or gDNA that made up the material.

The CDR3 length is 12 residues. V was clipped by 6 bases and J by 7 bases, with 13 bases between them. In germline, CDR1 is SQVTM, CDR2 ANQGSEA. This clonotype was obtained from a woman aged 40 to 50 with acute COVID-19. The sequencing sample was made of PBMCs or T cells enriched from blood (not recorded which). The rearrangement uses TRBV29-1 and TRBJ1-5; a weak D match, TRBD1 (5 bases). CDR3 amino acids: CSVRDGGQPQHF. As DNA, the CDR3 is TGCAGCGTCCGAGACGGGGGACAGCCCCAGCATTTT.